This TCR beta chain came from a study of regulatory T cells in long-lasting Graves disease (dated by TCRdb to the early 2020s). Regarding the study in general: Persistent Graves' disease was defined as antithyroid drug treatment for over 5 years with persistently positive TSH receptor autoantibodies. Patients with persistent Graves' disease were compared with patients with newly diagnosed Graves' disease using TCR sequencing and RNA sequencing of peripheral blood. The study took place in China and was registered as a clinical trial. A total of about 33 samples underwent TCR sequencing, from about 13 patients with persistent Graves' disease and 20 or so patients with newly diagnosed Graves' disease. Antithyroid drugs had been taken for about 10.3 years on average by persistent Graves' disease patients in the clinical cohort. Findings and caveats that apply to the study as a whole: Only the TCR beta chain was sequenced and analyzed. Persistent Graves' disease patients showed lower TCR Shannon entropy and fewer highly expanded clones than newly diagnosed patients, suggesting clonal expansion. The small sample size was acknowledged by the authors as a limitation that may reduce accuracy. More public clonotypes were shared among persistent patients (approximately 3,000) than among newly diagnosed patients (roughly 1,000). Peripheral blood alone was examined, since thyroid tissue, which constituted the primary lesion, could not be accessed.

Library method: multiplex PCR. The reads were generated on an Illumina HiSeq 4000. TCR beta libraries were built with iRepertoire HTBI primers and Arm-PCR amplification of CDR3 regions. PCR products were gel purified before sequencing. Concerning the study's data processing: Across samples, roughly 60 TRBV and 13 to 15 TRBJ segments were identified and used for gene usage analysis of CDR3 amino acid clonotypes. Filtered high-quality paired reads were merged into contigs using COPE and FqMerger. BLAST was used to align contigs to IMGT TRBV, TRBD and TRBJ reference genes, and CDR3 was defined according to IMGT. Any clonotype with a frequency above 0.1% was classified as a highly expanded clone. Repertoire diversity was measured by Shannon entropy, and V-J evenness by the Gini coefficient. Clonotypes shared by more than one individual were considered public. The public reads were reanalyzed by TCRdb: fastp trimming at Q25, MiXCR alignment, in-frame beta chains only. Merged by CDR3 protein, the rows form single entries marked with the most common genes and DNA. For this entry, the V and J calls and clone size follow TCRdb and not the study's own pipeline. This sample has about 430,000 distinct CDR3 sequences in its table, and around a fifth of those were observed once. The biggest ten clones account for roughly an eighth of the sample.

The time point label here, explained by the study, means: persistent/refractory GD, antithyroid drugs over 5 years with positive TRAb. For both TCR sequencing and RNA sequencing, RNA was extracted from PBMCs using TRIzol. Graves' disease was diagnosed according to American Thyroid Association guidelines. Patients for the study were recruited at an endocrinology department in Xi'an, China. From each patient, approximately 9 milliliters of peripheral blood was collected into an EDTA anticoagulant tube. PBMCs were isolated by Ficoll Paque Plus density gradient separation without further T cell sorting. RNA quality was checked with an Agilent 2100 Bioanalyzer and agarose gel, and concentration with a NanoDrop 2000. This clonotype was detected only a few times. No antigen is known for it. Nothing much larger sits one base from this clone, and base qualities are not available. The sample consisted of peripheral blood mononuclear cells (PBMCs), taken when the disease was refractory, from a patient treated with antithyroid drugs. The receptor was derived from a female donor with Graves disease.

CDR3 reads: CASSLQLRSTEAFF. Here is the DNA: TGTGCCAGCAGCCTCCAACTACGGAGCACTGAAGCTTTCTTT. The rearranged chain carries TRBV13 and TRBJ1-1; the D gene remains uncertain. Between the V and J ends, shortened by 5 bases and 4 bases respectively, the junction contains 14 bases. Reading from cysteine to phenylalanine, the CDR3 counts 14 amino acids. The kept DNA is CDR3 alone, 42 bases in frame from the first base. The germline V gene (reference sequence) yields PRHDT for CDR1 and FYEKMQ for CDR2.